This record looks at one TCR beta chain sequence and its context. As yet, its antigen is unknown. TCRdb keeps only in-frame clones here, not all; method: immunoSEQ multiplex PCR. The table includes about 54,000 clones, 84% detected once. Sample time point: week 35, safety follow-up. Each dose delivered 300 ug of mutant IDH1 20-mer peptide subcutaneously with imiquimod. V lost 2 bases and J 3 bases, leaving 16 bases between the germline ends. Germline V gives CDR1 MNHEY, CDR2 SMNVEV (reference sequence). The CDR3 contains 16 residues. The source of the sample is a study of a mutant IDH1 vaccine in newly diagnosed glioma. Overall study findings and caveats: Vaccine-induced responses were seen in 93.3% of patients, spanning several MHC alleles.

The chain employs TRBV27 and TRBJ1-1, with a possible D match to TRBD1 (5 bases). The receptor's source is a woman younger than 30 with glioma. The source material was PBMCs, sampled from a glioma patient whose treatment included an IDH1 peptide vaccine. The CDR3 coding sequence is TGTGCCAGCAGTTTAGCGGGGAGGGGAGGCTACACTGAAGCTTTCTTT. Protein sequence: CASSLAGRGGYTEAFF.